The source of this T cell receptor beta chain is a study of regulatory T cells in long-lasting Graves disease. Described time point: newly diagnosed GD, antithyroid drugs for less than 3 months. From PBMCs, RNA was extracted and then used to make the TCR library. iRepertoire HTBI primers and Arm-PCR of CDR3 regions built TCR beta libraries. TCRdb passed the multiplex PCR reads through MiXCR, listing each CDR3 protein once. Found here are 400,000 to 500,000 distinct CDR3 sequences, roughly 15% of them singletons; the top ten hold about 23%. The V gene's germline CDR1 is GTSNPN and CDR2 SVGIG (reference sequence). Trimming took off 7 bases at V and 4 bases at J, with 19 bases between the two ends. The CDR3 is made up of 15 amino acids. These data are also associated with another study on T cells in Graves' hyperthyroidism and ophthalmopathy. That work contributes: The primer set for the first-round RT-PCR of the TCR CDR3 was HTBI.

V usage is TRBV30 and J usage is TRBJ2-2; D possibly corresponds to TRBD1 (6 bases). This clonotype originated in a woman under 30 with Graves disease. The sample in question was peripheral blood mononuclear cells (PBMCs), obtained at new diagnosis, from a patient treated with antithyroid drugs. CDR3 DNA sequence: TGTGCCTTCTCACGCATTAGGGGGAGCACCGGGGAGCTGTTTTTT. It is translated as CAFSRIRGSTGELFF.